The present entry profiles one T cell receptor (beta chain) with its context. This entry comes from a study of blood T cell repertoires in COVID-19. Libraries were prepared by immunoSEQ multiplex PCR; TCRdb keeps only in-frame clonotypes and omits some of them. Of a few hundred thousand clones listed, roughly 85% are singletons. V was clipped by 5 bases and J by 4 bases; unmatched bases: 5. The CDR3 spans 14 residues. CDR1 and CDR2 from the germline V gene are MNHEY and SVGAGI. The sequenced material came from peripheral blood. The rearrangement joins TRBV6-5 to TRBJ1-2, with 9 bases identical to TRBD1. The receptor's source is a woman in her late teens or twenties with acute or convalescent COVID-19. The CDR3 loop reads CASSTGGRIYGYTF. The CDR3 nucleotides are TGTGCCAGCAGTACAGGGGGCCGTATCTATGGCTACACCTTC.